This TCR beta chain was captured by sequencing in a study of blood T cell repertoires in COVID-19. Study at large: From the United States, Italy and Spain came samples of acute and convalescent COVID-19. Sources were T cells, B-cell-depleted T cells, or PBMCs; the material itself was cDNA or gDNA.

The Seattle patients joined while their infection was active and were tracked longitudinally afterward. Germline V gene sequence: CDR1 LNHNV, CDR2 YYDKDF (reference sequence). The V gene lost 3 bases and the J gene lost 6 bases, with 17 bases spanning the gap. This CDR3 is built from 16 residues. Repertoires were generated with immunoSEQ multiplex PCR, while TCRdb's copy carries only in-frame clones and drops some. The data contain under 200,000 clones, 80% to 90% of them singletons. Material: peripheral blood. The chain links TRBV15 to TRBJ2-2; the D gene is possibly TRBD1 (5 bases). The clonotype was recovered from a woman in her 70s with COVID-19, enrolled during active disease. The CDR3 nucleotides are TGTGCCACCAGCAGGCCTGGGGCCAGGGAAGCCGGGGAGCTGTTTTTT. It encodes CATSRPGAREAGELFF.